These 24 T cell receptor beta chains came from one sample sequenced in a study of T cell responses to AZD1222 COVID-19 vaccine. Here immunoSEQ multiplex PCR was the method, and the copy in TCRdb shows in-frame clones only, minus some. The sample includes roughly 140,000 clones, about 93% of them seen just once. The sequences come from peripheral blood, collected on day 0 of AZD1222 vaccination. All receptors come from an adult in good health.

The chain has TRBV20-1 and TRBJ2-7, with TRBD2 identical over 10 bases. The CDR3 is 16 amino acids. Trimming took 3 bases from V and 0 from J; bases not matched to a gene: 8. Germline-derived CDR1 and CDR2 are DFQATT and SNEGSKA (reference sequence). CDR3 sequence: CSASIQTSGSSYEQYF. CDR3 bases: TGCAGTGCTAGTATTCAGACTAGCGGGTCCTCCTACGAGCAGTACTTC.

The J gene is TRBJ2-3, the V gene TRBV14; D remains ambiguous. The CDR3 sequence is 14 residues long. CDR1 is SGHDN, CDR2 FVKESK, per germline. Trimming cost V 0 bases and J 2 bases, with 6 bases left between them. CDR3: CASSQEVDTDTQYF. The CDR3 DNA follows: TGTGCCAGCAGCCAAGAGGTGGACACAGATACGCAGTATTTT.

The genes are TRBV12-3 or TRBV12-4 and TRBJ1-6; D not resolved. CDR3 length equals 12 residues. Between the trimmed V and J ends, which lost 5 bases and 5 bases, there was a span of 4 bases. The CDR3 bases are TGTGCCAGCAGTGACCATAATTCACCCCTCCACTTT. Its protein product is CASSDHNSPLHF.

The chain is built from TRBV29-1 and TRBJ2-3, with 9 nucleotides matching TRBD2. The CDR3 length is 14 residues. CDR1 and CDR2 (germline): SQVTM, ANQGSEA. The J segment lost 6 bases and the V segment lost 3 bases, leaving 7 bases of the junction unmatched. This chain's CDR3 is CSVDSSGKLDTQYF. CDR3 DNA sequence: TGCAGCGTTGACTCTAGCGGGAAGCTGGATACGCAGTATTTT.

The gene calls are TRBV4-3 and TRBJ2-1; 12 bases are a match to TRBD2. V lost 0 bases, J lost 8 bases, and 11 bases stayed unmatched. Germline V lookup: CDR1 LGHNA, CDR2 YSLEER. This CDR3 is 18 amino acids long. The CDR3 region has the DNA TGCGCCAGCAGCCAAGATCTCTCTAGCGGGAGGGCCGGGGATGAGCAGTTCTTC. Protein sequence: CASSQDLSSGRAGDEQFF.

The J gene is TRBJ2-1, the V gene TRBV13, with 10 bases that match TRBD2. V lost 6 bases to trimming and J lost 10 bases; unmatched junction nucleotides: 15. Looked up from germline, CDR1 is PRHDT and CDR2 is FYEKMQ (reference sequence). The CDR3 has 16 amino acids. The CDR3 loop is CASRRTSGSPGWEQFF. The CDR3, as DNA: TGTGCCAGCAGAAGGACTAGCGGCTCCCCGGGGTGGGAGCAGTTCTTC.

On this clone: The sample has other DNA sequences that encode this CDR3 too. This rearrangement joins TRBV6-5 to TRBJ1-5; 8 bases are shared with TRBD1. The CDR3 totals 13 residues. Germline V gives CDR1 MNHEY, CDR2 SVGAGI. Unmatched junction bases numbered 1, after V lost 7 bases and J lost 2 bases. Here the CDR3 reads CASTGQGNQPQHF. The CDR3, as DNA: TGTGCCAGCACGGGACAGGGCAATCAGCCCCAGCATTTT.

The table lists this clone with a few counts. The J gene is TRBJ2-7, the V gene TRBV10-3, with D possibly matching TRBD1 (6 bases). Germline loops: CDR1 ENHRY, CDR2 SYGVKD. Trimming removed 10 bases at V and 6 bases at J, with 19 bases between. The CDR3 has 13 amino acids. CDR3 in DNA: TGTGCCACCCGACAGGACCCTATAGGCGAGCAGTACTTC. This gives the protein CATRQDPIGEQYF.

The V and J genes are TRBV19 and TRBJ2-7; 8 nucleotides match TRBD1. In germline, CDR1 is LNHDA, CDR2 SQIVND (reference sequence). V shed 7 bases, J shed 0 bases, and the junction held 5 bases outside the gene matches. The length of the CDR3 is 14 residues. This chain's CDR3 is CASTPTGASYEQYF. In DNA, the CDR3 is TGTGCCAGTACCCCGACAGGGGCCTCCTACGAGCAGTACTTC.

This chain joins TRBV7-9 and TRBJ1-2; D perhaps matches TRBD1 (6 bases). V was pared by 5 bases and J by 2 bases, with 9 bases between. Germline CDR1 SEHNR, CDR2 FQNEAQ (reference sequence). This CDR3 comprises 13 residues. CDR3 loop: CASSPGANYGYTF. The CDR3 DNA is TGTGCCAGCAGCCCAGGGGCGAACTATGGCTACACCTTC.

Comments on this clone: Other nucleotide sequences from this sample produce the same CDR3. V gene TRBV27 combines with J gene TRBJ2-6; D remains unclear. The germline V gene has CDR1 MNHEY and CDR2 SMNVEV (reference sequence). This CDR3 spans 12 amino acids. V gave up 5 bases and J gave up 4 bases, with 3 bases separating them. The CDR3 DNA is TGTGCCAGCAGTCCCGGGGCCAACGTCCTGACTTTC. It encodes CASSPGANVLTF.

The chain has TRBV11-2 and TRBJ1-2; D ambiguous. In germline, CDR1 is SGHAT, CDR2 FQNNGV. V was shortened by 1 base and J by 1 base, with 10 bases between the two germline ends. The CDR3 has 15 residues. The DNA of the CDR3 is TGTGCCAGCAGCTTAGGCAGGAGGAATAACTATGGCTACACCTTC. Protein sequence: CASSLGRRNNYGYTF.

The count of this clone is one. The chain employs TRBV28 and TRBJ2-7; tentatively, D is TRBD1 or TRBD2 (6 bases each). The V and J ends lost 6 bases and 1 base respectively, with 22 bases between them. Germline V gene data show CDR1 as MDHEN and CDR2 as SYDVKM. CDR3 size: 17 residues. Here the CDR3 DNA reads TGTGCCAGCAGCACCCCCCGGAGGGGGGCTATTTCCTACGAGCAGTACTTC. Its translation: CASSTPRRGAISYEQYF.

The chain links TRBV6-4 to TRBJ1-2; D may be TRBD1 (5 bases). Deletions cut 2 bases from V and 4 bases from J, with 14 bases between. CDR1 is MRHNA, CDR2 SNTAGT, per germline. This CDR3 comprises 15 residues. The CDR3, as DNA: TGTGCCAGCAGTGACGCTCCGGGACCCAGCTATGGCTACACCTTC. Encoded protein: CASSDAPGPSYGYTF.

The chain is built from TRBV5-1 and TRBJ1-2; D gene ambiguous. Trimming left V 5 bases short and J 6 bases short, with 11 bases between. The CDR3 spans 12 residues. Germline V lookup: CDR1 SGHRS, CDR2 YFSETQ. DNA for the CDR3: TGCGCCAGCAGGGGAGATGAAGATGGCTACACCTTC. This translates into CASRGDEDGYTF.

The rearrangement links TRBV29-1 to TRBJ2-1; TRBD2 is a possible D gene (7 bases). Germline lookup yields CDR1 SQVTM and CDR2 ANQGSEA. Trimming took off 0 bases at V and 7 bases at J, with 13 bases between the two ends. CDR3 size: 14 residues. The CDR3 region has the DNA TGCAGCGTTGAAGATCAGGGGAGGGATAATGAGCAGTTCTTC. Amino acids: CSVEDQGRDNEQFF.

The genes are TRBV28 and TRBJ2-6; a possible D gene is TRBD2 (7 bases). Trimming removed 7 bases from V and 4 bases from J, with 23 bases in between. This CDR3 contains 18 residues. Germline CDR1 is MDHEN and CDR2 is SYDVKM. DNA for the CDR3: TGTGCCAGCACCACGGGGGGCTCACTCACCGCAGGGGCCAACGTCCTGACTTTC. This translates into CASTTGGSLTAGANVLTF.

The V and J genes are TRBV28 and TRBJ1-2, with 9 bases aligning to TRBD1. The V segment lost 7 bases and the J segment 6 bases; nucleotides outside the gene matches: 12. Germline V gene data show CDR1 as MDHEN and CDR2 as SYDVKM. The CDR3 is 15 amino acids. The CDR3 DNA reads TGTGCCAGCACCCCGATCCTCGGGACAGGGCATGGCTACACCTTC. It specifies CASTPILGTGHGYTF.

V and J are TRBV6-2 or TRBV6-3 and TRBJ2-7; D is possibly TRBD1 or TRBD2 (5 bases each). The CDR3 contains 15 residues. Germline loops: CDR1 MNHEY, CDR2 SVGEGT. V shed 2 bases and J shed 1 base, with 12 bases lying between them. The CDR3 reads CASSYRRDASYEQYF. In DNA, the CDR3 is TGTGCCAGCAGTTACCGCCGGGACGCGTCCTACGAGCAGTACTTC.

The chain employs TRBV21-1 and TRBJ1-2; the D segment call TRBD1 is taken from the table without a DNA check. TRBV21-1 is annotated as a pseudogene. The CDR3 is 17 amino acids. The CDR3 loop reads CASSKGPHRGGGYGYTF. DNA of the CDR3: TGTGCCAGCAGCAAAGGCCCCCACAGGGGGGGAGGGTATGGCTACACCTTC.

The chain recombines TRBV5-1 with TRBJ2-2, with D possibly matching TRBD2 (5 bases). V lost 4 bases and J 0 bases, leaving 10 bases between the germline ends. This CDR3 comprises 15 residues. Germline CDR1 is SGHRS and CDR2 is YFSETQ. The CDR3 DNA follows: TGCGCCAGCAGCCGGGAAAGACCGAACACCGGGGAGCTGTTTTTT. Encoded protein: CASSRERPNTGELFF.

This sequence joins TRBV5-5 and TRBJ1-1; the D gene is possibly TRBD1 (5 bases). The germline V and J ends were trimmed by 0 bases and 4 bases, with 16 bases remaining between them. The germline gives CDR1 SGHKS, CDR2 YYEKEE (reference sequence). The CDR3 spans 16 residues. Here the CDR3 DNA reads TGTGCCAGCAGCTTGGAAGGGGCCACTGACTTCACTGAAGCTTTCTTT. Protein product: CASSLEGATDFTEAFF. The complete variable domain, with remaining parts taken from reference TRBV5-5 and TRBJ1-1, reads DAGVTQSPTHLIKTRGQQVTLRCSPISGHKSVSWYQQVLGQGPQFIFQYYEKEERGRGNFPDRFSARQFPNYSSELNVNALLLGDSALYLCASSLEGATDFTEAFFGQGTRLTVV.

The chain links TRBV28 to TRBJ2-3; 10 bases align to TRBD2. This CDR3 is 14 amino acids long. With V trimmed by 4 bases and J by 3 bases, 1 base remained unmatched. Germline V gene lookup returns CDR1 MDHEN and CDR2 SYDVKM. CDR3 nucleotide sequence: TGTGCCAGCAGTTCGGGACTAGCGACAGATACGCAGTATTTT. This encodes CASSSGLATDTQYF.

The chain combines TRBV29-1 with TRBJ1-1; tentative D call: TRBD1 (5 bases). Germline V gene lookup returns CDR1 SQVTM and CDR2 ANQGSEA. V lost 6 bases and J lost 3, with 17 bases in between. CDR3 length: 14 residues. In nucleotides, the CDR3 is TGCAGCGTCGGTGGGGGGGTTGGAGACACTGAAGCTTTCTTT. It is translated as CSVGGGVGDTEAFF.